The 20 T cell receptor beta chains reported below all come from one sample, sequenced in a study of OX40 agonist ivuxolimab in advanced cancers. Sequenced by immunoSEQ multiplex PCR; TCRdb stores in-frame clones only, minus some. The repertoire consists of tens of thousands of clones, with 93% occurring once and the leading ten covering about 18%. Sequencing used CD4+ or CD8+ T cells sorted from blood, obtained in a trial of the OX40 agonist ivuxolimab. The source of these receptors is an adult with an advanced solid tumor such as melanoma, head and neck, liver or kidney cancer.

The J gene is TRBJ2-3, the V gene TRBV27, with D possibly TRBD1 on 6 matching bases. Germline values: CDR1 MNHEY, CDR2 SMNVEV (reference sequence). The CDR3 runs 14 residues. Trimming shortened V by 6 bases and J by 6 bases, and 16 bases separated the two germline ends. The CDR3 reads CASSPFDQGDTQYF. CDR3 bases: TGTGCCAGCAGCCCCTTCGACCAGGGGGATACGCAGTATTTT.

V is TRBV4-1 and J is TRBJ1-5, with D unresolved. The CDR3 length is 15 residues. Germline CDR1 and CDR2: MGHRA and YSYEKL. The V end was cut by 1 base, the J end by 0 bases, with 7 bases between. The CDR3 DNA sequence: TGCGCCAGCAGCCAAGTCACCGATAGCAATCAGCCCCAGCATTTT. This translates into CASSQVTDSNQPQHF.

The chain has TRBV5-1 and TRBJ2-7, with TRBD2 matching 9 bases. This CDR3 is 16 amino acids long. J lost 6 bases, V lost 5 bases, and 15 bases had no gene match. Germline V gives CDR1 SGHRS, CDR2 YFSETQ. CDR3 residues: CASREGVSGSLSEQYF. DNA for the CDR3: TGCGCCAGCAGGGAGGGAGTTAGCGGGAGTTTAAGCGAGCAGTACTTC. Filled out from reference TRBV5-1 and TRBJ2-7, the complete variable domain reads KAGVTQTPRYLIKTRGQQVTLSCSPISGHRSVSWYQQTPGQGLQFLFEYFSETQRNKGNFPGRFSGRQFSNSRSEMNVSTLELGDSALYLCASREGVSGSLSEQYFGPGTRLTVT.

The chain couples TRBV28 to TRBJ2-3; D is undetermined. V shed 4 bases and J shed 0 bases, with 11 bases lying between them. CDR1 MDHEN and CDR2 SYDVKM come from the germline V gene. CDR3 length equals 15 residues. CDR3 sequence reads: CASSSSLASTDTQYF. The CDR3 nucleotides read TGTGCCAGCAGTTCCAGCCTTGCTAGCACAGATACGCAGTATTTT.

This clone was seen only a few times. The CDR3 coding sequence is TGTGCCAGCAGCGCCCCCTACTCGAATGAGCAGTTCTTC. This translates into CASSAPYSNEQFF. This sequence joins TRBV9 and TRBJ2-1; D gene ambiguous. The CDR3 contains 13 residues. Germline loops: CDR1 SGDLS, CDR2 YYNGEE. V was pared by 3 bases and J by 7 bases, with 11 bases between. Full variable domain (outside the CDR3, taken from reference TRBV9 and TRBJ2-1): DSGVTQTPKHLITATGQRVTLRCSPRSGDLSVYWYQQSLDQGLQFLIQYYNGEERAKGNILERFSAQQFPDLHSELNLSSLELGDSALYFCASSAPYSNEQFFGPGTRLTVL.

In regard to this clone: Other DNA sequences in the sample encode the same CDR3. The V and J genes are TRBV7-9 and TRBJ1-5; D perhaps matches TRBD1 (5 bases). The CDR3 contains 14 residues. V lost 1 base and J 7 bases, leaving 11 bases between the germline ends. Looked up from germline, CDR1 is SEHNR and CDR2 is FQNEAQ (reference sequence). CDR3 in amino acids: CASSLGGLGQPQHF. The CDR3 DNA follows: TGTGCCAGCAGCTTAGGGGGGTTGGGGCAGCCCCAGCATTTT.

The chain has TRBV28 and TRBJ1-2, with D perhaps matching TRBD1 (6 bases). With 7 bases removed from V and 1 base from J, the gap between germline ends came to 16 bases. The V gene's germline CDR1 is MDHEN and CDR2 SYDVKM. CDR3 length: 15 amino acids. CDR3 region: CASTQTGNYNYGYTF. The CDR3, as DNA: TGTGCCAGCACCCAAACAGGGAACTATAACTATGGCTACACCTTC.

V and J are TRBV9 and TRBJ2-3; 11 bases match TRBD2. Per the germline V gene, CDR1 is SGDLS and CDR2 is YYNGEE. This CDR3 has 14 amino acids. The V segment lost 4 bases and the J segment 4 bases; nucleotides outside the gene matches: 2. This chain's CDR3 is CASSPLAGADTQYF. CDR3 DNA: TGTGCCAGCAGCCCACTAGCGGGAGCAGATACGCAGTATTTT.

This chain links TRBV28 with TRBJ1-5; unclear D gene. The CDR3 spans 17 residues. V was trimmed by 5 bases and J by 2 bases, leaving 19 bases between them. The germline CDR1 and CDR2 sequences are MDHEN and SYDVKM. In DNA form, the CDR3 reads TGTGCCAGCAGTCACCTTGACCGTCCCGGGGGCAATCAGCCCCAGCATTTT. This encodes CASSHLDRPGGNQPQHF.

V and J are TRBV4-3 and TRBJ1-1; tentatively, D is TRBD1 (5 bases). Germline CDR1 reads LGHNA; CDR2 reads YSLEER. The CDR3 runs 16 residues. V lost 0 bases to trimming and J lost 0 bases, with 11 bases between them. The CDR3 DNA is TGCGCCAGCAGCCAAGATAGTCGACAGATGAACACTGAAGCTTTCTTT. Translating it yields CASSQDSRQMNTEAFF.

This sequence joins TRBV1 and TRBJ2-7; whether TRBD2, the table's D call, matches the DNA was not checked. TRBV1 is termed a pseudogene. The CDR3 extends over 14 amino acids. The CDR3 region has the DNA TGCACCAGCCCCCAAAGGACTAGCGGTCACGAGCAGTACTTC. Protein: CTSPQRTSGHEQYF.

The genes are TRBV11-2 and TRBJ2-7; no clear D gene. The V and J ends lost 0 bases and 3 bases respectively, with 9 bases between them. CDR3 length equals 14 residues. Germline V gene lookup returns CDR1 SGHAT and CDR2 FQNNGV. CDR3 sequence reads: CASSLDRSLYEQYF. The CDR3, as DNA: TGTGCCAGCAGCTTAGATCGGAGCCTCTACGAGCAGTACTTC.

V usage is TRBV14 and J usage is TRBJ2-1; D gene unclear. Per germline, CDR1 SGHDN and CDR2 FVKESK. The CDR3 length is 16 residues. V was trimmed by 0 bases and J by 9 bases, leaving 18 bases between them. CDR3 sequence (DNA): TGTGCCAGCAGCCAAGAGCCGAGTTCGTGGTATAGTGAGCAGTTCTTC. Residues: CASSQEPSSWYSEQFF.

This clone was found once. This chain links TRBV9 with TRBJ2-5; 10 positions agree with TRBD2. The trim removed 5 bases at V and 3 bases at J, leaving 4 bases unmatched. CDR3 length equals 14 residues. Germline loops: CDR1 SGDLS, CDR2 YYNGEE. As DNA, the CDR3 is TGTGCCAGCAGTTTGGGACTAGCGAAAGAGACCCAGTACTTC. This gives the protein CASSLGLAKETQYF. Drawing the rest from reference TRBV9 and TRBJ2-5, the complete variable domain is DSGVTQTPKHLITATGQRVTLRCSPRSGDLSVYWYQQSLDQGLQFLIQYYNGEERAKGNILERFSAQQFPDLHSELNLSSLELGDSALYFCASSLGLAKETQYFGPGTRLLVL.

The CDR3 spells CASSQQVRGNTEAFF. The CDR3 DNA reads as TGTGCCAGCAGCCAACAGGTCAGGGGGAACACTGAAGCTTTCTTT. This sequence joins TRBV7-6 and TRBJ1-1; D possibly corresponds to TRBD1 (6 bases). This CDR3 region has 15 residues. Trimming cost V 5 bases and J 1 base, with 14 bases left between them. From germline, CDR1 is SGHVS and CDR2 FNYEAQ.

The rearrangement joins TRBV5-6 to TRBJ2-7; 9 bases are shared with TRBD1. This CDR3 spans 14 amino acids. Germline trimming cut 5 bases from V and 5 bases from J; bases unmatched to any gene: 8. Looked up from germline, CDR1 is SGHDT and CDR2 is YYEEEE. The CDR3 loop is CASSYGTGIDEQYF. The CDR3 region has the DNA TGTGCCAGCAGTTACGGGACAGGGATCGACGAGCAGTACTTC.

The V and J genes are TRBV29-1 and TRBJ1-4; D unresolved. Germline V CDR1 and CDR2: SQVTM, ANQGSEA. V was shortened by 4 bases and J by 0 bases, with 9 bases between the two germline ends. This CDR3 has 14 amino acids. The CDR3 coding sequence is TGCAGCGTTGTGATTACGTCAACTAATGAAAAACTGTTTTTT. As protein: CSVVITSTNEKLFF.

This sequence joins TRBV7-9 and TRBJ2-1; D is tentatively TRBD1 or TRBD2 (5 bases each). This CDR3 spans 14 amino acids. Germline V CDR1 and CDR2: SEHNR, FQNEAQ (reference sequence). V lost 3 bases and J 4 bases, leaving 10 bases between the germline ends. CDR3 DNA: TGTGCCAGCAGCTTTCCCGGGACGTACAATGAGCAGTTCTTC. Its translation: CASSFPGTYNEQFF.

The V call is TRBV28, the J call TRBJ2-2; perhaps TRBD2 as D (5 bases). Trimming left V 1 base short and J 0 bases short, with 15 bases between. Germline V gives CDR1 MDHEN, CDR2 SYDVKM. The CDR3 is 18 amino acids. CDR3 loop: CASSLYIPGIPNTGELFF. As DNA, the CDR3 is TGTGCCAGCAGTTTATATATACCGGGAATACCGAACACCGGGGAGCTGTTTTTT.

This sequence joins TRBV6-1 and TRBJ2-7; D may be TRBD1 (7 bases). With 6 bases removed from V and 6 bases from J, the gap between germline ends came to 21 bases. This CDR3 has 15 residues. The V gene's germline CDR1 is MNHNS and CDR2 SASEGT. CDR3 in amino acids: CASSRRRDSMSEQYF. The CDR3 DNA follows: TGTGCCAGCAGCCGACGGCGGGACAGTATGAGCGAGCAGTACTTC.